This section outlines one TCR beta chain sequence together with its context. The antigen remains unidentified. Both peripheral blood and punch biopsies of lesional scalp skin were obtained from patients who had alopecia areata. Starting from PBMCs, sorting isolated CD4+ and CD8+ T cells. Trimming cost V 3 bases and J 4 bases, with 9 bases left between them. The CDR3 has 13 residues. Looked up from germline, CDR1 is MNHEY and CDR2 is SVGAGI. This entry belongs to a study of CD8+ T cells in alopecia areata. Points from the study as a whole: Normal skin contains resident alphabeta T cells, and these are also sequenced in scalp samples. Lesional scalp, notably in alopecia totalis/universalis, had clonality above that of normal scalp.

It was cDNA, reverse transcribed from extracted RNA, that served as the sequencing template. TCRdb's copy holds only in-frame clones and misses some; the assay was immunoSEQ multiplex PCR. The data show about 150,000 clones, with under 60% seen just once and roughly 6.7% held by the top ten. This TCR was recovered from a human donor with alopecia areata. The V and J genes are TRBV6-5 and TRBJ1-2, with D hard to call. This material consisted of CD4+ T cells sorted from blood, taken at week 0. CDR3 sequence: CASSYGRTYGYTF. Written as DNA, the CDR3 is TGTGCCAGCAGTTATGGGCGGACCTATGGCTACACCTTC.